This T cell receptor beta chain was documented in a study of T cell repertoires in cytomegalovirus infection. CDR1 and CDR2 from the germline V gene are SEHNR and FQNEAQ (reference sequence). The CDR3 consists of 12 residues. The V gene lost 5 bases and the J gene lost 8 bases, with 10 bases spanning the gap. A single record per CDR3 protein comes from TCRdb applying MiXCR to the reads. This sample yields about 120,000 distinct CDR3 sequences, of which around 31% are seen a single time; 41% belongs to the top ten. With respect to this clonotype: Its antigen is unknown.

The receptor comes from a human donor in good health (CMV status not recorded). Some clones in this sample may be carry-over from other donors' samples. Sequenced here: CD8+ T cells from cultured PBMCs, sampled from culture after CMV antigen stimulation. The chain has TRBV7-9 and TRBJ2-1; no firm D call. The CDR3 region has the DNA TGTGCCAGCAGCCCTCAGGCTGATGAGCAGTTCTTC. Encoded protein: CASSPQADEQFF.